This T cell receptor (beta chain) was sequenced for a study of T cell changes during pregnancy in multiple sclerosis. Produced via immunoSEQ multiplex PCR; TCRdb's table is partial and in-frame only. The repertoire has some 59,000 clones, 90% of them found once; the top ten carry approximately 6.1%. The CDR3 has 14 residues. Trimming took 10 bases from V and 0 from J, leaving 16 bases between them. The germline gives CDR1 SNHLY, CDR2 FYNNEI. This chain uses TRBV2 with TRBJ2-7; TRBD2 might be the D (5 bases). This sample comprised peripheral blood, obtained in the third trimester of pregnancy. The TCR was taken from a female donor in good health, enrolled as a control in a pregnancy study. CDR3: CATQDSYPSYEQYF. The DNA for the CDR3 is TGTGCCACCCAGGACTCCTATCCCTCCTACGAGCAGTACTTC.